The 17 T cell receptor beta chains reported below all come from one sample, sequenced in a study of regulatory dendritic cells for organ transplantation. Assay: immunoSEQ multiplex PCR; the TCRdb copy retains only in-frame clones and omits some. The sample contains under 35,000 clones, approximately 91% of which appear only once. Sequences were obtained from naive CD4+ T cells from blood. Subset in this sample: CD45RA+ naive T cells. All receptors derive from a human donor in good health.

The chain couples TRBV12-5 to TRBJ2-3, with TRBD1 as a possible D gene (6 bases). This CDR3 spans 17 amino acids. CDR1 and CDR2 from the germline V gene are LGHNT and FRNRAP. V lost 6 bases and J lost 2, with 21 bases in between. The CDR3 sequence is CASGREPGTSLTDTQYF. CDR3 coding DNA: TGTGCTAGTGGCCGCGAACCCGGGACATCCCTCACAGATACGCAGTATTTT.

This clone was observed a few times. This chain links TRBV7-3 with TRBJ2-1; either TRBD1 or TRBD2 may supply D (5 bases each). The length of the CDR3 is 15 residues. V shed 3 bases and J shed 6 bases, with 15 bases lying between them. Looked up from germline, CDR1 is SGHTA and CDR2 is FQGTGA. The CDR3 region is CASSLSGRNGNEQFF. Here the CDR3 DNA reads TGTGCCAGCAGCTTGTCGGGACGTAACGGCAATGAGCAGTTCTTC. The full variable domain, in which reference TRBV7-3 and TRBJ2-1 provide the parts outside the CDR3, is GAGVSQTPSNKVTEKGKYVELRCDPISGHTALYWYRQSLGQGPEFLIYFQGTGAADDSGLPNDRFFAVRPEGSVSTLKIQRTERGDSAVYLCASSLSGRNGNEQFFGPGTRLTVL.

V and J are TRBV25-1 and TRBJ1-1; the D gene is possibly TRBD1 (5 bases). Germline V lookup: CDR1 MGHDK, CDR2 SYGVNS. The CDR3 extends over 13 amino acids. Trimming shortened V by 0 bases and J by 7 bases, and 9 bases separated the two germline ends. The DNA for the CDR3 is TGTGCCAGCAGTGAATACGGGGCATTTGAAGCTTTCTTT. Translation gives CASSEYGAFEAFF.

This sequence joins TRBV11-1 and TRBJ2-1; 12 bases line up with TRBD1. Unmatched junction bases numbered 4, after V lost 1 base and J lost 9 bases. The CDR3 spans 15 residues. Looked up from germline, CDR1 is SGHAT and CDR2 is FQDESV (reference sequence). CDR3 region: CASSLGDRGRGEQFF. The DNA of the CDR3 is TGTGCCAGCAGCTTAGGGGACAGGGGGCGAGGTGAGCAGTTCTTC.

V gene TRBV18 combines with J gene TRBJ2-1, with TRBD2 as a possible D gene (5 bases). The CDR3 runs 14 residues. V shed 6 bases and J shed 2 bases, with 11 bases lying between them. Germline V CDR1 and CDR2: KGHSH, LQKENI. The DNA for the CDR3 is TGTGCCAGCTCTCCAGACTATCCCTACAATGAGCAGTTCTTC. Its translation: CASSPDYPYNEQFF.

The V call is TRBV7-9, the J call TRBJ1-4; the D gene is possibly TRBD1 (5 bases). CDR3 length: 13 amino acids. V was shortened by 3 bases and J by 8 bases, with 10 bases between the two germline ends. Germline assignment: CDR1 SEHNR and CDR2 FQNEAQ (reference sequence). This chain's CDR3 is CASSFFRGEKLFF. CDR3 bases: TGTGCCAGCAGCTTTTTTAGGGGCGAAAAACTGTTTTTT.

J is TRBJ1-1 and V is TRBV4-3; 8 nucleotides agree with TRBD1. The CDR3 is 15 residues long. Germline V lookup: CDR1 LGHNA, CDR2 YSLEER. V shed 3 bases and J 4 bases; nucleotides not matched to a gene: 7. The CDR3 is CASSHTTGAVTEAFF. The CDR3 DNA follows: TGCGCCAGCAGCCATACGACAGGGGCAGTCACTGAAGCTTTCTTT.

The chain is built from TRBV11-3 and TRBJ1-1, with D possibly matching TRBD1 (5 bases). V lost 5 bases and J lost 4, with 17 bases in between. CDR3 length equals 15 residues. Per germline, CDR1 SGHNT and CDR2 YENEEA. The CDR3 protein is CASSLSGTLSTEAFF. The CDR3 DNA is TGTGCCAGCAGCCTCAGCGGGACGCTCAGCACTGAAGCTTTCTTT.

This clone has only one observation. The chain uses TRBV11-2 and TRBJ2-7, with D unresolved. Germline assignment: CDR1 SGHAT and CDR2 FQNNGV. V shed 5 bases and J shed 2 bases, with 16 bases lying between them. The CDR3 sequence is 15 residues long. As DNA, the CDR3 is TGTGCCAGCAGCGGGGTAATAAGGGCCGCCTACGAGCAGTACTTC. This sequence encodes CASSGVIRAAYEQYF.

The rearrangement uses TRBV7-2 and TRBJ2-5; a weak D match, TRBD2 (5 bases). The CDR3 loop spans 15 amino acids. Trimming shortened V by 3 bases and J by 2 bases, and 13 bases separated the two germline ends. CDR1 SGHTA and CDR2 FQGNSA come from the germline V gene. The chain's CDR3 is CASSFELVQQETQYF. CDR3 sequence (DNA): TGTGCCAGCAGCTTTGAACTAGTACAGCAAGAGACCCAGTACTTC.

This chain links TRBV11-3 with TRBJ1-1; D unresolved. The CDR3 consists of 13 residues. V lost 5 bases and J lost 4, with 11 bases in between. CDR1 and CDR2 from the germline V gene are SGHNT and YENEEA. The CDR3 is CASSLNRFTEAFF. The CDR3 region has the DNA TGTGCCAGCAGCCTAAACCGCTTCACTGAAGCTTTCTTT. Full variable domain (remainder filled in from reference TRBV11-3 and TRBJ1-1): EAGVVQSPRYKIIEKKQPVAFWCNPISGHNTLYWYLQNLGQGPELLIRYENEEAVDDSQLPKDRFSAERLKGVDSTLKIQPAELGDSAVYLCASSLNRFTEAFFGQGTRLTVV.

DNA of the CDR3: TGTGCCAGTAGCATACGGGACCGTCTTCAGCCCCAGCATTTT. Protein product: CASSIRDRLQPQHF. The chain employs TRBV19 and TRBJ1-5; tentative D call: TRBD1 (5 bases). The CDR3 covers 14 residues. V lost 6 bases, J lost 6 bases, and 15 bases lay in between. Germline assignment: CDR1 LNHDA and CDR2 SQIVND (reference sequence). The variable domain in full, completed from reference TRBV19 and TRBJ1-5, reads DGGITQSPKYLFRKEGQNVTLSCEQNLNHDAMYWYRQDPGQGLRLIYYSQIVNDFQKGDIAEGYSVSREKKESFPLTVTSAQKNPTAFYLCASSIRDRLQPQHFGDGTRLSIL.

The chain joins TRBV30 to TRBJ2-3; D is unresolved. This CDR3 spans 12 amino acids. Germline CDR1 is GTSNPN and CDR2 is SVGIG (reference sequence). Trimming left V 1 base short and J 3 bases short, with 5 bases between. The CDR3 region has the DNA TGTGCCTGGAGTGCAGCTACAGATACGCAGTATTTT. It yields the protein CAWSAATDTQYF.

The chain joins TRBV12-1 to TRBJ2-7; the tabulated D call, TRBD2, remains unverified against the DNA. TRBV12-1 is shown as a pseudogene. This CDR3 is built from 16 residues. The CDR3 region is CASSSGTSGAVNEQYF. The CDR3 DNA sequence: TGTGCCAGCAGCTCGGGGACTAGCGGGGCAGTCAACGAGCAGTACTTC.

In DNA form, the CDR3 reads TGTGCCAGCAGTTTATTTGCCGGAGGAAGCACAGATACGCAGTATTTT. As protein: CASSLFAGGSTDTQYF. The rearrangement uses TRBV27 and TRBJ2-3, with D perhaps matching TRBD2 (5 bases). With 1 base removed from V and 0 bases from J, the gap between germline ends came to 11 bases. Germline loops: CDR1 MNHEY, CDR2 SMNVEV (reference sequence). This CDR3 is built from 16 residues.

This chain links TRBV7-3 with TRBJ2-1; tentatively, D is TRBD2 (6 bases). The CDR3 runs to 15 residues. The ends were cut back, 5 bases at V and 5 bases at J, with 16 bases in the middle. CDR1 is SGHTA and CDR2 is FQGTGA in the germline V gene. CDR3: CASSVGLAGNNEQFF. Written as DNA, the CDR3 is TGTGCCAGCAGCGTGGGACTGGCGGGTAACAATGAGCAGTTCTTC.

This clone showed up just a few times. This chain uses TRBV30 with TRBJ1-4, with 8 bases aligning to TRBD1. With 0 bases clipped from V and 8 bases from J, the junction kept 11 bases outside the gene matches. The CDR3 covers 16 residues. Germline CDR1 reads GTSNPN; CDR2 reads SVGIG (reference sequence). This CDR3 reads CAWSVGAGPGGEKLFF. In DNA, the CDR3 is TGTGCCTGGAGTGTAGGAGCTGGTCCAGGGGGCGAAAAACTGTTTTTT.